One T cell receptor (beta chain) is described in this entry. This clone was seen just once. The specificity of this receptor is unknown. Base qualities are not at hand, and no much larger clone is one base apart. In the germline V gene (reference sequence), CDR1 corresponds to WNHNN and CDR2 to SYGVQD. V drops 0 bases and J drops 1 base, leaving 9 bases in between. From cysteine to phenylalanine, the CDR3 is 15 amino acids long. Of all the DNA, just the CDR3 is kept, 45 bases in frame from base 1. The CDR3 regions of human TCRbeta chains were analyzed by immunosequencing. From the authors' description of their analysis: Repertoire TCRs were matched against a reference library of SARS-CoV-2-specific TCRs generated with the MIRA antigen-specificity platform. Breadth meant the fraction of unique TCRs that were SARS-CoV-2-associated, whereas depth meant the fraction of total T cells that were SARS-CoV-2-associated. Using the MIRA data, every spike-specific TCR was mapped to the spike region that the TCR reacted to and assigned to either a CD4 or a CD8 class. Log10-transformed breadth and depth values were compared by one-way ANOVA with Sidak's multiple comparisons tests. Not all clones reach the TCRdb copy of this immuneACCESS table, which keeps in-frame sequences only. Checked studies attribute under half of the gap to unresolved V genes and leave the rest unexplained. The D gene and trimming were derived from the DNA, and the V and J assignments and clone size from that table. This sample has 110,000 to 150,000 clones in its table, and roughly 85% of those were observed once. Roughly 8% of the sample rests with the top ten.

The sample is drawn from a study of T cell responses to AZD1222 COVID-19 vaccine (dated by TCRdb to the early 2020s). Regarding the study in general: AZD1222 recipients given second doses at about 4 weeks or at about 12 weeks were pooled, since spike-specific TCR depth and breadth were not found to differ between the two schedules. A total of 233 trial participants underwent TCR sequencing, of whom about 210 received two doses of AZD1222 and about 26 received two doses of the MenACWY control vaccine. Trial participants were enrolled by age into 18-55, 56-69 and 70-plus year subgroups, with roughly 160, 29 and 62 TCR-sequenced participants respectively.

What the study reported, not specific to this receptor: Only six or seven AZD1222 recipients were SARS-CoV-2 seropositive at baseline, limiting conclusions about previously exposed vaccinees. Nearly half of unique spike-specific TCRs reportedly recognized epitopes outside regions mutated in the B.1.351 and B.1.1.7 variants. Most participants were white British and females outnumbered males, and the authors suggested that clonal diversity may have been underestimated. Vaccine-associated CD4 TCRs spanned the whole spike protein, with dominant responses in regions 160-218 and 743-854. Because no day 14 peak-response samples were available, the repertoires could be characterized only after the peak T cell response. In the small 56-69-year group, the increase in depth fell short of significance, most likely because of low power. Spike-specific TCR breadth and depth rose significantly after two AZD1222 doses compared with day 0 and with MenACWY recipients.

The sample's time point label, decoded: baseline before first vaccination. The vaccinee samples were drawn from two UK trials, COV001 and COV002, one of which was a single-blind randomized controlled phase 2/3 trial testing AZD1222 (ChAdOx1 nCoV-19) in healthy adults. Trial participant PBMC samples were collected at day 0 and day 28 after the second dose for TCRbeta chain sequencing. Sequences were derived from peripheral blood, sampled on day 0 of AZD1222 vaccination. Rearrangement joined TRBV10-1 to TRBJ1-1, with the D gene uncertain. The sequence derives from an adult in good health. The bases are TGCGCCAGCAGTGAGTCGCTATCGGCGAACACTGAAGCTTTCTTT. This encodes CASSESLSANTEAFF.